Included here is one T cell receptor beta chain sequence, with context. The antigen is undetermined. Using its own MiXCR run on the 5' RACE reads, TCRdb lists one record per CDR3 protein. The top ten hold less than 1.5% of the sample, which has roughly 50,000 distinct CDR3 sequences, approximately 9.5% seen once. These data belong to a study of T-cell memory formation after mild COVID-19. Findings of the study overall: Whereas later expanders leaned CD4+, clones contracting day 15 to 85 showed a balanced CD4/CD8 makeup. Pre-infection memory already had some responding clones, implying cross-reactive memory joined. Contracting CD4+ clones were located mainly in CM and EM, and CD8+ clones in EMRA.

V was shortened by 0 bases and J by 4 bases, with 9 bases between the two germline ends. CDR1 SEHNR and CDR2 FQNEAQ come from the germline V gene (reference sequence). The CDR3 runs to 14 residues. Sequenced input: PBMCs or a T cell subset sorted from them (not recorded which). The source is a man between 18 and 29 years old who had mild COVID-19 (a few samples of this study predate the infection). Cell type and time point are not known. The chain employs TRBV7-9 and TRBJ2-5; D might be TRBD1 or TRBD2, each matching 5 bases. DNA of the CDR3: TGTGCCAGCAGCTTAGCGGGGGTTGGAGAGACCCAGTACTTC. Translated: CASSLAGVGETQYF.